This T cell receptor (beta chain) was documented in a study of blood T cell repertoires in COVID-19. This CDR3 comprises 11 residues. Germline CDR1 SGDLS, CDR2 YYNGEE. Trimming left V 0 bases short and J 12 bases short, with 8 bases between. Original processing notes: The assay estimated nucleated cells by amplifying reference gene primers. Assay used: immunoSEQ multiplex PCR; TCRdb lists only in-frame clones, some missing. V, J and clone size reflect that table, while D and trimming were determined from the DNA. The table shows some 340,000 clones, with 90% occurring only once. V usage is TRBV9 and J usage is TRBJ2-3; unclear D gene. Sequenced sample: PBMCs or T cells enriched from blood (not recorded which). This receptor was identified in a woman in her 30s who had been exposed to COVID-19. The CDR3 here is CASSVGALQYF. The CDR3, as DNA: TGTGCCAGCAGCGTAGGGGCCCTACAGTATTTT.